This is a list of T cell receptor beta chains from one sample in a study of T cells after yellow fever vaccination. TCRdb re-analysed the 5' RACE reads in MiXCR, keeping a single row per CDR3 protein. Of under 80,000 distinct CDR3 sequences listed, around 7.4% are singletons. The material sequenced was CD8+ T cells sorted from PBMCs, taken 15 days after the yellow fever booster vaccination. These receptors were collected from a man aged 25-40 years who received the YFV17D yellow fever vaccine. Each CDR3 is given with its conserved first and last residue. The order of the fields is D gene, V gene, J gene, clone size, CDR3 protein, CDR3 DNA. A D gene is named only where the DNA matches it firmly. Where a row states a size, it is once, few, many or the class of an expanded clone; other rows omit it.

>.|TRBV9|TRBJ2-7|many
CASGGQTTYEQYF
TGTGCCTCGGGTGGACAGACTACCTACGAGCAGTACTTC
>.|TRBV29-1|TRBJ1-2|many
CSVDRQGHGYTF
TGCAGCGTTGACCGTCAAGGGCATGGCTACACCTTC
>TRBD2|TRBV4-2|TRBJ2-1|many
CASSQDIPGTSVGNEQFF
TGTGCCAGCAGCCAAGATATCCCCGGGACTAGCGTGGGCAATGAGCAGTTCTTC
>.|TRBV4-3|TRBJ2-3|many
CASSQDLTSTDTQYF
TGCGCCAGCAGCCAAGATCTAACTAGCACAGATACGCAGTATTTT
>TRBD2|TRBV10-1|TRBJ2-7|.
CASSDSGSAYEQYF
TGCGCCAGCAGTGACAGCGGGAGTGCCTACGAGCAGTACTTC
>.|TRBV4-2|TRBJ2-3|many
CASSQPTGTDTQYF
TGTGCCAGCAGCCAACCGACCGGCACAGATACGCAGTATTTT
>.|TRBV7-2|TRBJ1-2|.
CASSLGFLDLANYGYTF
TGTGCCAGCAGCTTAGGTTTTTTGGACTTAGCAAACTATGGCTACACCTTC
>TRBD2|TRBV7-9|TRBJ2-5|many
CASSPLGRSQETQYF
TGTGCCAGCAGCCCCCTCGGGAGGTCCCAAGAGACCCAGTACTTC
>.|TRBV12-3/TRBV12-4|TRBJ2-7|many
CASSPPGAWEQYF
TGTGCCAGCAGTCCCCCGGGGGCTTGGGAGCAGTACTTC
>TRBD1|TRBV24-1|TRBJ2-2|many
CATSDWGQGTPGELFF
TGTGCCACCAGTGATTGGGGACAGGGGACCCCCGGGGAGCTGTTTTTT
>.|TRBV5-1|TRBJ2-5|few
CASSYVPEGAGETQYF
TGCGCCAGCAGCTACGTCCCGGAGGGGGCGGGGGAGACCCAGTACTTC
>.|TRBV6-2/TRBV6-3|TRBJ1-2|many
CASRTQGLAYGYTF
TGTGCCAGCAGGACGCAGGGCTTGGCCTATGGCTACACCTTC
>TRBD1|TRBV5-5|TRBJ2-7|many
CASSTPGTGTYEQYF
TGTGCCAGCAGCACCCCCGGGACAGGGACCTACGAGCAGTACTTC
>.|TRBV10-1|TRBJ2-3|many
CASSGSGTDTQYF
TGCGCCAGCAGTGGGTCGGGCACAGATACGCAGTATTTT
>.|TRBV20-1|TRBJ1-3|many
CSARDWSTGNTIYF
TGCAGTGCTAGAGATTGGTCAACTGGAAACACCATATATTTT
>.|TRBV7-2|TRBJ2-7|many
CASRQRGPYEQYF
TGTGCCAGCAGACAGCGCGGTCCCTACGAGCAGTACTTC
>TRBD1|TRBV28|TRBJ2-7|many
CASSLSGQGFSYEQYF
TGTGCCAGCAGTTTATCGGGACAGGGTTTCTCCTACGAGCAGTACTTC